These 18 T cell receptor beta chains share one sample of origin, sequenced in a study of cytomegalovirus exposure and HLA in healthy donors. With 60 Vbeta and 13 Jbeta primers, the PCR was carried out. Repertoires were generated with immunoSEQ multiplex PCR, while TCRdb's copy carries only in-frame clones and drops some. The sample lists about 95,000 clones, approximately 85% occurring once. The source material was PBMCs. The receptors here all came from a man aged 25 to 40 in good health and CMV-seropositive.

The J gene is TRBJ2-7, the V gene TRBV18; maybe TRBD2 (6 bases). CDR1 and CDR2 from the germline V gene are KGHSH and LQKENI. The CDR3 covers 13 residues. Trimming pared 3 bases from V and 6 bases from J, leaving 12 bases between. CDR3 DNA sequence: TGTGCCAGCTCACCGATCCCCGGGGGCGAGCAGTACTTC. This sequence encodes CASSPIPGGEQYF.

There are a few counts of this clone. V is TRBV5-4 and J is TRBJ1-1; the match to TRBD1 covers 7 bases. The length of the CDR3 is 14 residues. CDR1 and CDR2 (germline): SGHNT, YYREEE (reference sequence). With V trimmed by 0 bases and J by 1 base, 0 bases remained unmatched. The CDR3 protein is CASSLDRGNTEAFF. CDR3 sequence (DNA): TGTGCCAGCAGCTTGGACAGGGGGAACACTGAAGCTTTCTTT.

The genes are TRBV18 and TRBJ2-3, with D possibly being TRBD1 (5 bases). Per germline, CDR1 KGHSH and CDR2 LQKENI. The V end was cut by 0 bases, the J end by 8 bases, with 15 bases between. The CDR3 totals 15 residues. The CDR3 spells CASSPPGTGSRTQYF. Here the CDR3 DNA reads TGTGCCAGCTCACCACCTGGAACAGGTTCTCGTACGCAGTATTTT.

This chain links TRBV7-2 with TRBJ2-3, with 8 positions matching TRBD1. CDR3 length: 16 amino acids. The V and J ends lost 3 bases and 1 base, in that order; junction bases with no gene match: 6. Germline V CDR1 and CDR2: SGHTA, FQGNSA. The CDR3 DNA sequence: TGTGCCAGCAGCTTTCAGGGGGCATACGGCACAGATACGCAGTATTTT. Amino acid sequence: CASSFQGAYGTDTQYF.

The chain recombines TRBV27 with TRBJ1-4; 9 nucleotides agree with TRBD1. The CDR3 spans 14 residues. Germline CDR1 MNHEY, CDR2 SMNVEV (reference sequence). Trimming took 6 bases from V and 8 from J; bases not matched to a gene: 7. The CDR3 region is CASRNGQGTEKLFF. The CDR3 nucleotides read TGTGCCAGCAGGAACGGACAGGGGACCGAAAAACTGTTTTTT.

This rearrangement joins TRBV28 to TRBJ2-7; perhaps TRBD1 as D (6 bases). The CDR3 has 13 amino acids. V was clipped by 2 bases and J by 2 bases, with 7 bases between them. CDR1 MDHEN and CDR2 SYDVKM come from the germline V gene. CDR3 region: CASSLGGTYEQYF. The CDR3 bases are TGTGCCAGCAGTTTAGGGGGCACCTACGAGCAGTACTTC.

J is TRBJ1-5 and V is TRBV19; perhaps TRBD1 as D (6 bases). Trimming pared 5 bases from V and 6 bases from J, leaving 14 bases between. The CDR3 runs 14 residues. Germline CDR1 LNHDA, CDR2 SQIVND (reference sequence). The CDR3 DNA reads as TGTGCCAGTAGTCCCCAGGGGCAAAGTCAGCCCCAGCATTTT. Translating it yields CASSPQGQSQPQHF.

This clone has at least ten counts. The chain couples TRBV6-1 to TRBJ2-1; 10 nucleotides align to TRBD2. There are 15 residues in the CDR3. The germline V gene encodes CDR1 MNHNS and CDR2 SASEGT. V dropped 1 base and J dropped 6; count of bases not matched to a gene: 3. The CDR3 spells CASSEGAGGGNEQFF. As DNA, the CDR3 is TGTGCCAGCAGTGAAGGAGCGGGAGGGGGCAATGAGCAGTTCTTC.

CDR3 loop: CASSPGRAGSEQFF. CDR3 DNA sequence: TGTGCCAGCAGCCCCGGGAGGGCCGGGAGTGAGCAGTTCTTC. The chain joins TRBV7-8 to TRBJ2-1, with 8 bases matching TRBD2. CDR1 and CDR2 (germline): SGHVS, FQNEAQ. The CDR3 length is 14 residues. With V trimmed by 5 bases and J by 9 bases, 9 bases remained unmatched.

V usage is TRBV4-3 and J usage is TRBJ1-1; the D is unclear. Germline CDR1 reads LGHNA; CDR2 reads YSLEER. With 0 bases removed from V and 2 bases from J, the gap between germline ends came to 10 bases. The CDR3 contains 15 residues. CDR3 nucleotides: TGCGCCAGCAGCCAAGACGCAGGCGCCAACACTGAAGCTTTCTTT. Encoded protein: CASSQDAGANTEAFF.

The chain links TRBV30 to TRBJ2-3; 8 bases are a match to TRBD1. Germline V gene data show CDR1 as GTSNPN and CDR2 as SVGIG (reference sequence). J lost 0 bases, V lost 4 bases, and 9 bases had no gene match. CDR3 length: 16 residues. CDR3 region: CAWTRQGPTSTDTQYF. The CDR3 region has the DNA TGTGCCTGGACCCGACAGGGGCCTACTAGCACAGATACGCAGTATTTT.

The chain links TRBV7-9 to TRBJ1-3; perhaps TRBD1 as D (5 bases). From germline, CDR1 is SEHNR and CDR2 FQNEAQ (reference sequence). The V end was cut by 5 bases, the J end by 0 bases, with 17 bases between. The CDR3 covers 17 residues. The CDR3 sequence is CASSGLTGKHSGNTIYF. The CDR3 DNA sequence: TGTGCCAGCAGCGGCCTAACAGGCAAACACTCTGGAAACACCATATATTTT.

The V and J genes are TRBV2 and TRBJ2-3; no clear D gene. The CDR3 totals 12 residues. Trimming took 2 bases from V and 5 from J, leaving 5 bases between them. Germline CDR1 and CDR2: SNHLY and FYNNEI. The CDR3 sequence is CASSENGDTQYF. CDR3 in DNA: TGTGCCAGCAGTGAAAACGGAGATACGCAGTATTTT.

This chain connects TRBV10-3 to TRBJ2-7; 8 bases align to TRBD2. CDR1 is ENHRY and CDR2 is SYGVKD in the germline V gene. The trim removed 3 bases at V and 2 bases at J, leaving 9 bases unmatched. The length of the CDR3 is 16 residues. CDR3 in DNA: TGTGCCATCAGTGAATCAAGGCTAGCGGGCACCTACGAGCAGTACTTC. Its translation: CAISESRLAGTYEQYF.

This clone was detected once. The chain has TRBV6-5 and TRBJ2-1, with 12 bases that match TRBD2. V gave up 0 bases and J gave up 6 bases; unmatched junction bases: 0. CDR3 size: 15 residues. CDR1 is MNHEY, CDR2 SVGAGI, per germline. The CDR3 spells CASSYSGLAGNEQFF. The CDR3 DNA follows: TGTGCCAGCAGTTACTCGGGACTAGCGGGCAATGAGCAGTTCTTC.

This clone was detected only once. The chain couples TRBV19 to TRBJ1-5, with 10 bases aligning to TRBD1. This CDR3 is built from 15 residues. Losses at the gene ends were 10 bases for V and 3 bases for J; bases not matched to a gene: 9. Looked up from germline, CDR1 is LNHDA and CDR2 is SQIVND (reference sequence). The CDR3 sequence: CATGQGIGNNQPQHF. Written as DNA, the CDR3 is TGTGCCACGGGACAGGGGATTGGGAACAATCAGCCCCAGCATTTT.

The V gene is TRBV10-3, the J gene TRBJ1-5; TRBD1 matches at 7 bases. The trim removed 8 bases at V and 1 base at J, leaving 8 bases unmatched. CDR3 size: 15 residues. Germline values: CDR1 ENHRY, CDR2 SYGVKD. This CDR3 reads CAIGIGQESNQPQHF. CDR3 DNA sequence: TGTGCCATCGGTATTGGACAGGAGAGCAATCAGCCCCAGCATTTT.

The chain carries TRBV7-2 and TRBJ2-1; 8 bases fit TRBD2. V dropped 5 bases and J dropped 10; count of bases not matched to a gene: 7. The CDR3 runs 13 residues. Germline CDR1 SGHTA, CDR2 FQGNSA. The CDR3 sequence is CASSPGGPGEQFF. The DNA for the CDR3 is TGTGCCAGCAGCCCGGGAGGGCCTGGGGAGCAGTTCTTC.